This T cell receptor beta chain was profiled in a study of T-cell reconstitution after alpha-beta-depleted transplantation in children. Germline loops: CDR1 LGHDT, CDR2 YNNKEL (reference sequence). CDR3 length: 15 amino acids. V lost 0 bases and J 4 bases, leaving 11 bases between the germline ends. Using unique molecular identifiers, the investigators prepared the TCRbeta library. TCRdb analysed the PCR reads with MiXCR anew, one entry per CDR3 protein. The sample consists of a few hundred thousand distinct CDR3 sequences, about an eighth of them appearing once. This sample comprised PBMCs, obtained from the stem cell graft. The chain links TRBV3-1 to TRBJ2-3, with D perhaps being TRBD1 or TRBD2 (6 bases each). The receptor comes from a human donor who donated a stem cell graft to a child with Fanconi anemia. CDR3 protein: CASSQDLGGADTQYF. CDR3 bases: TGTGCCAGCAGCCAAGATCTGGGGGGCGCAGATACGCAGTATTTT.